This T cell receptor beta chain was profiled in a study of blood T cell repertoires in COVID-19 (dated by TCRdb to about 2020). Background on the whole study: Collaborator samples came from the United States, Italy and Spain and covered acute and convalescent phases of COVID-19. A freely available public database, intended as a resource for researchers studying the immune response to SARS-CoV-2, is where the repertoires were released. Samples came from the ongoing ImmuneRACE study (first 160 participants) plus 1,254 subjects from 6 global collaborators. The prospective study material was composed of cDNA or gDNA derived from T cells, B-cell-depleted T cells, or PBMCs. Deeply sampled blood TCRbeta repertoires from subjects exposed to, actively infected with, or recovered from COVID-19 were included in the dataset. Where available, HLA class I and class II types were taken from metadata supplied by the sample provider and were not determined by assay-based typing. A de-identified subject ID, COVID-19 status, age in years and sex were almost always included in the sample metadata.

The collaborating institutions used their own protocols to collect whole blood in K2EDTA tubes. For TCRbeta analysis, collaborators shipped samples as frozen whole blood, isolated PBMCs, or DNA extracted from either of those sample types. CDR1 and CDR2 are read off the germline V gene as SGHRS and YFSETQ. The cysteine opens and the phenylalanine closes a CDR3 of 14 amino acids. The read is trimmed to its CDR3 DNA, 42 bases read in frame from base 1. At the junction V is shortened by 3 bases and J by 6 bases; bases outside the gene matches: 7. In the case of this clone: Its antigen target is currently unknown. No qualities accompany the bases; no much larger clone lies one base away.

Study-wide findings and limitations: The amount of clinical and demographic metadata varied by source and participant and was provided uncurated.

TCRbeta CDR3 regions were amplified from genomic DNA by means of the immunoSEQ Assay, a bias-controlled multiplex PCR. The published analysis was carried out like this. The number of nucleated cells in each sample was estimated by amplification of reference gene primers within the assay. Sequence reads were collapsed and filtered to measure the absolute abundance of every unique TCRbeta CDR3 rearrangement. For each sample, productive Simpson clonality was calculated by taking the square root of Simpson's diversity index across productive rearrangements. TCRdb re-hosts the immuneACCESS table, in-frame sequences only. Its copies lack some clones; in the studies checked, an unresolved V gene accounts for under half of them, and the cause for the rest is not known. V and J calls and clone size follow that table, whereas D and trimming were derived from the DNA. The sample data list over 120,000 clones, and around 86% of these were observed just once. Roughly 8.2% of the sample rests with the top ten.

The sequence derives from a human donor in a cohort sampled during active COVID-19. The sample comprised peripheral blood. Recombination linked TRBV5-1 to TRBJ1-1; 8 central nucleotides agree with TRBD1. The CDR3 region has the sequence CASSWTGWGAEAFF. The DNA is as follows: TGCGCCAGCAGCTGGACAGGGTGGGGAGCTGAAGCTTTCTTT.